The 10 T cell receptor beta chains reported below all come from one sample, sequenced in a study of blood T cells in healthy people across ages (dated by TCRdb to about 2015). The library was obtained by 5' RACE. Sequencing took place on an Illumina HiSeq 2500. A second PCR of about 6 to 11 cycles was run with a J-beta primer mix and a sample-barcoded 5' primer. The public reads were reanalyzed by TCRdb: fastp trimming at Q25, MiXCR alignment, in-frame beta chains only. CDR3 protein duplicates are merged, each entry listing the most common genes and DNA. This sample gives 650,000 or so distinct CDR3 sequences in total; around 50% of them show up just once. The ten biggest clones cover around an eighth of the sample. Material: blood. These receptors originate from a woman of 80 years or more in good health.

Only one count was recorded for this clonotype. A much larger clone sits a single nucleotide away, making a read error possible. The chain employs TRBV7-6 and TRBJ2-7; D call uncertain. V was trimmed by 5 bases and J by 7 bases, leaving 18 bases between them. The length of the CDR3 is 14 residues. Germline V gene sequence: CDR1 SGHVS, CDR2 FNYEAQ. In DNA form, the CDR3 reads TGTGCCAGCAGCCCGGAATGGAACTACAATGAGCAGTACTTC. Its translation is CASSPEWNYNEQYF.

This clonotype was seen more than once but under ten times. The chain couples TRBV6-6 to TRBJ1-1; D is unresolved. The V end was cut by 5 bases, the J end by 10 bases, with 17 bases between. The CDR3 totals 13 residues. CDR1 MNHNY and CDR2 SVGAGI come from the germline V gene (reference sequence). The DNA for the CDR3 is TGTGCCAGCAGTGACGAGGAGGGTACCGGAGCTTTCTTT. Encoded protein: CASSDEEGTGAFF.

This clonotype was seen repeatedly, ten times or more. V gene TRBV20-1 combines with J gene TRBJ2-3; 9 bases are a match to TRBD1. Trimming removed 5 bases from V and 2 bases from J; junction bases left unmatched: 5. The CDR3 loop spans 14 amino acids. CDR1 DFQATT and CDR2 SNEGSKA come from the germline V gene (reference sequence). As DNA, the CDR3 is TGCAGTGCTCTAAGGACAGGGGTCACAGATACGCAGTATTTT. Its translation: CSALRTGVTDTQYF.

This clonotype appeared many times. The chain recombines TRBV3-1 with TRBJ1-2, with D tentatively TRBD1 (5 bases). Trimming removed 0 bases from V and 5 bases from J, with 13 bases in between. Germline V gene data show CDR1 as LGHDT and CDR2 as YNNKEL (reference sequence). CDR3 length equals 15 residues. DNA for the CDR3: TGTGCCAGCAGCCAAGATGGCGGGGGAGCTTATGGCTACACCTTC. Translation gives CASSQDGGGAYGYTF.

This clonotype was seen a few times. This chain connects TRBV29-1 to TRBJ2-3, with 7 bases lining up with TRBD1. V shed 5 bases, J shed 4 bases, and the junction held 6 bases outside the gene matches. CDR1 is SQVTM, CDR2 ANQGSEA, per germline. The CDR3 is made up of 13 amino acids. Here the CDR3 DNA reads TGCAGCGTTCGACAGGGAAGCCCAGATACGCAGTATTTT. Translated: CSVRQGSPDTQYF.

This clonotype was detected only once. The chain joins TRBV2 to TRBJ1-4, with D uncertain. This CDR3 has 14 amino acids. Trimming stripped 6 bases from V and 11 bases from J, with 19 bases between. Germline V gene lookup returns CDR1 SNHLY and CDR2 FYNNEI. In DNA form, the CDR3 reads TGTGCCAGCAGCCCGACTGGGATCTCAGAGAAACTGTTTTTT. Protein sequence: CASSPTGISEKLFF.

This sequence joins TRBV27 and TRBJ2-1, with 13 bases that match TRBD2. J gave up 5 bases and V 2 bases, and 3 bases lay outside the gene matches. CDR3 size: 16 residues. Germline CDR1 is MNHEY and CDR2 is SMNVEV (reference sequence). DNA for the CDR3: TGTGCCAGCAGTTTAGTTGGGACTAGCGGGGACAATGAGCAGTTCTTC. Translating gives CASSLVGTSGDNEQFF.

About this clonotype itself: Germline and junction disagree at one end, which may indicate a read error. The CDR3 reads CAISAGYGNERFF. CDR3 nucleotides: TGTGCCATCAGTGCCGGTTATGGCAATGAGCGGTTCTTC. The chain combines TRBV10-3 with TRBJ2-1; D unresolved. Germline CDR1 is ENHRY and CDR2 is SYGVKD. The CDR3 is made up of 13 amino acids.

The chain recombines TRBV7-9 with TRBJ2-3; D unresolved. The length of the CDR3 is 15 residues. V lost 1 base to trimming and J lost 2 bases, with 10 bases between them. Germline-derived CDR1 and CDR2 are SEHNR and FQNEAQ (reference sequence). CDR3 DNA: TGTGCCAGCAGCTTAGGACGGTTAAACACAGATACGCAGTATTTT. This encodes CASSLGRLNTDTQYF.

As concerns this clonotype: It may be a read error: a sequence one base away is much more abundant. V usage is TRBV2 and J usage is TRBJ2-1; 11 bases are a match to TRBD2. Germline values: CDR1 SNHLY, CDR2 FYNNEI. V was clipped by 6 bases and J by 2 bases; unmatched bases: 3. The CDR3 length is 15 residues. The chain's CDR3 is CASRQLAGAYNEQFF. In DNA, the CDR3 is TGTGCCAGCAGACAACTAGCGGGAGCCTACAATGAGCAGTTCTTC.